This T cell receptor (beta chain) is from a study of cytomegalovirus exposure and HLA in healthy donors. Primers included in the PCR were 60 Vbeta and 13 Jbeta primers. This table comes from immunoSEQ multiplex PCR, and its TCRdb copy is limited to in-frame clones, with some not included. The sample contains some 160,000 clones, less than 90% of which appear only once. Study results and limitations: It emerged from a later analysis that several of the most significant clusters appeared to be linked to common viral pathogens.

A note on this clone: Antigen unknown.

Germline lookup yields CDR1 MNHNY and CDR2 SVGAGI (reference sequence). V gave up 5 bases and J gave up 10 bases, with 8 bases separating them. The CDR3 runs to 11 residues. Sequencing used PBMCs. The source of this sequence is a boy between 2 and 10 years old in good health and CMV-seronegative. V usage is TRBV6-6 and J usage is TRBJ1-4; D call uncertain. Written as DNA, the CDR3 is TGTGCCAGCAGTGCGGGCGGAAAACTGTTTTTT. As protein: CASSAGGKLFF.